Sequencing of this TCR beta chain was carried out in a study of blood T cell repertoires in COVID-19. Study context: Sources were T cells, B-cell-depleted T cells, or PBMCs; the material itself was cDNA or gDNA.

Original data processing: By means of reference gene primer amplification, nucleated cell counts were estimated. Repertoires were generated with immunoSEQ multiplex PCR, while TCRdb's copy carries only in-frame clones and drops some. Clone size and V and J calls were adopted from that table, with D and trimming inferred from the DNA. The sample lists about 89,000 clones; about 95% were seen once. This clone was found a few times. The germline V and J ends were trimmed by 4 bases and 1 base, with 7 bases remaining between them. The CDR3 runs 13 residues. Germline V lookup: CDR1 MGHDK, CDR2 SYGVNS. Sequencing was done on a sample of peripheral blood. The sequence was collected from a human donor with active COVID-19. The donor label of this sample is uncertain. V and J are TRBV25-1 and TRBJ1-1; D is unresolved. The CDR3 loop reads CASSAQQNTEAFF. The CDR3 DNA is TGTGCCAGCAGTGCGCAACAGAACACTGAAGCTTTCTTT.